The TCR beta chain under discussion was sequenced for a study of T cells after posttransplantation cyclophosphamide. This CDR3 has 14 residues. V gave up 7 bases and J gave up 4 bases, with 14 bases separating them. Method: immunoSEQ multiplex PCR; TCRdb's copy keeps in-frame clones and lacks some. This record lists 40,000 or so clones, none seen once only, and the top ten clones contain approximately 6.3%. Specimen: PBMCs. The TCR comes from a man in his thirties or forties in good health and a related stem cell transplant donor. The V call is TRBV12-3 or TRBV12-4, the J call TRBJ1-5; perhaps TRBD1 as D (5 bases). The CDR3 reads CASTPSGGNQPQHF. CDR3 nucleotide sequence: TGTGCCAGCACCCCGTCGGGGGGAAATCAGCCCCAGCATTTT.